This TCR beta chain originates from a study of blood T cell repertoires in COVID-19 (dated by TCRdb to 2018 to 2021). As for the study more broadly: Samples covering the acute and convalescent phases of COVID-19 were provided by collaborators in the United States, Italy and Spain. The prospective study material was composed of cDNA or gDNA derived from T cells, B-cell-depleted T cells, or PBMCs. Subjects who had been exposed to COVID-19, were actively infected with it, or had recovered from it provided the deeply sampled blood TCRbeta repertoires that made up the dataset. A freely available public database, intended as a resource for researchers studying the immune response to SARS-CoV-2, is where the repertoires were released. The samples were drawn from the first 160 participants of the ongoing ImmuneRACE study and from about 1,200 subjects provided by 6 global collaborators. A de-identified subject ID, COVID-19 status, age in years and sex were almost always included in the sample metadata. Where available, HLA class I and class II types were obtained from metadata supplied by the sample provider rather than from assay-based typing.

Here is what the overall study found, with its caveats: The quantity of clinical and demographic metadata differed by source and by participant and was supplied without curation.

From the cysteine up to the phenylalanine, the CDR3 has a length of 15 residues. Only the CDR3 DNA stays, 45 bases, in frame from base 1. From the germline V gene (reference sequence), CDR1 is GTSNPN and CDR2 is SVGIG. Trimming at the junction amounts to 3 bases on V and 4 bases on J, and the germline ends lie 18 bases apart. The collaborating institutions used their own protocols to collect whole blood in K2EDTA tubes. Collaborator samples were shipped for TCRbeta analysis as frozen whole blood, isolated PBMCs, or DNA extracted from either sample type. TCRbeta CDR3 regions were amplified from genomic DNA by means of the immunoSEQ Assay, a bias-controlled multiplex PCR. In the original analysis: The number of nucleated cells in each sample was estimated from the amplification of reference gene primers within the assay. To quantify the absolute abundance of each unique TCRbeta CDR3 rearrangement, sequence reads were collapsed and filtered. For each sample, productive Simpson clonality was calculated as the square root of Simpson's diversity index across productive rearrangements. Sourced from immuneACCESS, this table was stored by TCRdb with only in-frame sequences that have V and J called. A share of the clones is absent; for the studies checked, an unresolved V gene accounts for under half, and the remainder has no known explanation. That table gives V, J and clone size, and the DNA gave D and trimming. The sample yields about 670,000 clones; about nine tenths were counted once. The ten top clones hold roughly 0.25% of the sample.

This clone showed up just a few times. No cognate antigen has been identified for it. One base away there is no much larger clone; base qualities are not given. This receptor chain uses TRBV30 and TRBJ1-2; the D gene cannot be named for sure. Sequencing input: peripheral blood. This sequence originates from a woman in her late teens or twenties with acute or convalescent COVID-19. The DNA is as follows: TGTGCCTGGAGCCCCACCGACTTAATATCCTATGGCTACACCTTC. Protein translation: CAWSPTDLISYGYTF.